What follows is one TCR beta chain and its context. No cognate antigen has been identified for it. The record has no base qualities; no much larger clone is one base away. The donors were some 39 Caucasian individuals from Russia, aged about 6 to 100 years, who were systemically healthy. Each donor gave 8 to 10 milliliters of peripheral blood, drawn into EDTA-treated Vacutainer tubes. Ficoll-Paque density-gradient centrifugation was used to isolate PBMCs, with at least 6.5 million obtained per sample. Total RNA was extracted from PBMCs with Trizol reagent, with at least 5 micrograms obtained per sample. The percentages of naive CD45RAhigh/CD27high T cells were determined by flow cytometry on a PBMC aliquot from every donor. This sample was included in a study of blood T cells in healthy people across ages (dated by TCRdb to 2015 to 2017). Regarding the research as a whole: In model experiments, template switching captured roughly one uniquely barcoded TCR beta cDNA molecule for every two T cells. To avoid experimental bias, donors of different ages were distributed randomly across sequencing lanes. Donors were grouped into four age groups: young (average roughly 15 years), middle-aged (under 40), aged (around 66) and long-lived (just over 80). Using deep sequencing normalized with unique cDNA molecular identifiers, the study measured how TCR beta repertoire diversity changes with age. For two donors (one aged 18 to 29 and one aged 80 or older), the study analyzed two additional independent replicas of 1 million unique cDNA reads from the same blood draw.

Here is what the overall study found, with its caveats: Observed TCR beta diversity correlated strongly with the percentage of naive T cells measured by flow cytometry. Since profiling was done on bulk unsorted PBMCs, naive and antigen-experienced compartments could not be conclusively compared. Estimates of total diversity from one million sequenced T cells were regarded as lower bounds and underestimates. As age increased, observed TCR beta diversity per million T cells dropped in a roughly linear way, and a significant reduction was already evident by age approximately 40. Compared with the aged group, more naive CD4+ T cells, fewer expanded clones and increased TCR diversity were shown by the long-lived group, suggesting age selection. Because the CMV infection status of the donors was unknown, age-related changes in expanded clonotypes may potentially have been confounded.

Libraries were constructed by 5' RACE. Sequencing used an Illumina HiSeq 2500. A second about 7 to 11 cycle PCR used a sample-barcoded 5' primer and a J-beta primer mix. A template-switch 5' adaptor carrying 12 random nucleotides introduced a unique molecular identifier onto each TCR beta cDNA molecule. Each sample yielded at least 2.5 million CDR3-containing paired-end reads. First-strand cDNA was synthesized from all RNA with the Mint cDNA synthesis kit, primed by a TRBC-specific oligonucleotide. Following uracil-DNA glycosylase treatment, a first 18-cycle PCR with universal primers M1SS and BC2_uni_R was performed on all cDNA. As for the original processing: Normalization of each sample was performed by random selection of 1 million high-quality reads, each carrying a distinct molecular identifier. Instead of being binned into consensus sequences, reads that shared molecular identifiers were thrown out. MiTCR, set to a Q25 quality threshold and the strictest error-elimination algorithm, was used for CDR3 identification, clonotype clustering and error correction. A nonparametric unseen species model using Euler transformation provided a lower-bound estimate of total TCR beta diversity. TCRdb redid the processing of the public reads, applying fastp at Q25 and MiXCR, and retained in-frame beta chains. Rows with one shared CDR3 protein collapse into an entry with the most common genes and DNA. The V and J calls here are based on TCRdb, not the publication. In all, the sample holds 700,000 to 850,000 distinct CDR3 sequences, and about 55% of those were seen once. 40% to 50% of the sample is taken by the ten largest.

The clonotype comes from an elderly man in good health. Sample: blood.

The DNA is TGCAGTGCTAGAAGGGGGGGGCGGAACACTGAAGCTTTCTTT. Its protein reads: CSARRGGRNTEAFF. The sequence joins TRBV20-1 to TRBJ1-1; matching of 6 bases hints at TRBD1 as the D gene. The CDR3 contains 14 residues, cysteine and phenylalanine counted. The kept DNA is CDR3 alone, 42 bases in frame from the first base. Reading the germline V gene (reference sequence) gives CDR1 DFQATT and CDR2 SNEGSKA. Deletion took 2 bases off V and 1 base off J, with a span of 11 bases between the germline ends.